The 14 T cell receptor beta chains below all came from one sample that was sequenced in a study of cytomegalovirus exposure and HLA in healthy donors. The PCR ran on 60 Vbeta and 13 Jbeta primers. TCRdb's copy holds only in-frame clones and misses some; the assay was immunoSEQ multiplex PCR. The sample has about 130,000 clones; less than 80% are singletons. Sequenced input: PBMCs. The source of these receptors is a man aged 40-49 years in good health and CMV-seropositive.

The genes are TRBV5-1 and TRBJ2-1; no definite D call. The CDR3 totals 15 residues. Germline V lookup: CDR1 SGHRS, CDR2 YFSETQ. Trimming pared 4 bases from V and 0 bases from J, leaving 11 bases between. The CDR3 DNA sequence: TGCGCCAGCAGCGAAACTACCTACTCCTACAATGAGCAGTTCTTC. It is translated as CASSETTYSYNEQFF.

The chain carries TRBV7-9 and TRBJ1-1; 10 nucleotides match TRBD1. The CDR3 totals 16 residues. The germline V gene has CDR1 SEHNR and CDR2 FQNEAQ (reference sequence). The V gene end was trimmed by 5 bases and the J gene end by 3 bases; junction bases not matched to a gene: 9. The CDR3 spells CASSPGTGDWDTEAFF. Written as DNA, the CDR3 is TGTGCCAGCAGCCCCGGGACAGGGGATTGGGACACTGAAGCTTTCTTT.

In nucleotides, the CDR3 is TGTGCCAGCAGCTTCGTCGCGGGGAGTGGCGATGAGCAGTTCTTC. It translates to CASSFVAGSGDEQFF. This sequence joins TRBV7-9 and TRBJ2-1, with a possible D match to TRBD2 (6 bases). The V end lost 3 bases, the J end lost 8 bases, and 17 bases lay between the germline ends. CDR1 SEHNR and CDR2 FQNEAQ come from the germline V gene (reference sequence). This CDR3 spans 15 amino acids.

This chain connects TRBV5-5 to TRBJ1-2; perhaps TRBD1 as D (5 bases). CDR1 and CDR2 from the germline V gene are SGHKS and YYEKEE (reference sequence). The CDR3 extends over 14 amino acids. Trimming removed 0 bases from V and 7 bases from J, with 13 bases in between. CDR3 residues: CASSLAPREFGYTF. Here the CDR3 DNA reads TGTGCCAGCAGCTTGGCCCCCAGGGAATTTGGCTACACCTTC.

This clone was recorded only once. The V call is TRBV23-1, the J call TRBJ2-7, with 8 bases that match TRBD2. TRBV23-1 qualifies as an ORF whose function is uncertain. This CDR3 has 15 residues. V lost 2 bases, J lost 1 base, and 4 bases stayed unmatched. In DNA, the CDR3 is TGCGCCAGCAGTCAAAAGGTAGCGGGGTCCTACGAGCAGTACTTC. It specifies CASSQKVAGSYEQYF.

The rearrangement joins TRBV5-1 to TRBJ2-3; 13 bases are a match to TRBD2. J lost 5 bases, V lost 4 bases, and 7 bases had no gene match. CDR1 and CDR2 from the germline V gene are SGHRS and YFSETQ. This CDR3 contains 16 residues. CDR3 protein: CASSPLLAGGGDTQYF. In DNA form, the CDR3 reads TGCGCCAGCAGCCCCTTACTAGCGGGAGGGGGAGATACGCAGTATTTT.

This rearrangement joins TRBV19 to TRBJ2-1; 11 bases are a match to TRBD2. This CDR3 has 16 amino acids. Germline V gene data show CDR1 as LNHDA and CDR2 as SQIVND (reference sequence). V was clipped by 5 bases and J by 2 bases; unmatched bases: 5. In nucleotides, the CDR3 is TGTGCCAGTAGTGGGCCGGGACTAGCGGCCTACAATGAGCAGTTCTTC. Translating gives CASSGPGLAAYNEQFF. The full variable domain, rest sourced from reference TRBV19 and TRBJ2-1, is DGGITQSPKYLFRKEGQNVTLSCEQNLNHDAMYWYRQDPGQGLRLIYYSQIVNDFQKGDIAEGYSVSREKKESFPLTVTSAQKNPTAFYLCASSGPGLAAYNEQFFGPGTRLTVL.

This chain connects TRBV15 to TRBJ2-7; 8 nucleotides agree with TRBD1. The J segment lost 5 bases and the V segment lost 2 bases, leaving 5 bases of the junction unmatched. The CDR3 spans 14 residues. Germline V gene lookup returns CDR1 LNHNV and CDR2 YYDKDF (reference sequence). The CDR3 nucleotides read TGTGCCACCAGCAGACTTGGACAGGGCCACGAGCAGTACTTC. It translates to CATSRLGQGHEQYF.

The chain couples TRBV5-1 to TRBJ2-7, with TRBD1 identical over 9 bases. The CDR3 covers 15 residues. The ends lost 4 bases at V and 0 bases at J; junction bases unmatched: 5. Germline loops: CDR1 SGHRS, CDR2 YFSETQ. The DNA for the CDR3 is TGCGCCAGCAGCAACGGACAGGGGACCTCCTACGAGCAGTACTTC. Protein sequence: CASSNGQGTSYEQYF.

A few counts support this clone. This rearrangement joins TRBV27 to TRBJ2-7, with a tentative D call TRBD2 (6 bases). Between the trimmed V and J ends, which lost 5 bases and 5 bases, there was a span of 16 bases. Looked up from germline, CDR1 is MNHEY and CDR2 is SMNVEV (reference sequence). The CDR3 totals 14 residues. The CDR3 sequence: CASSPYGGLNEQYF. CDR3 nucleotide sequence: TGTGCCAGCAGTCCCTATGGAGGGTTAAACGAGCAGTACTTC.

This clone came up a few times. The chain carries TRBV25-1 and TRBJ1-3, with D unclear. CDR3 length: 13 residues. CDR1 and CDR2 (germline): MGHDK, SYGVNS. Trimming took 1 base from V and 5 from J, leaving 6 bases between them. CDR3 nucleotides: TGTGCCAGCAGTGAATCGGTCCGAAACACCATATATTTT. Its translation: CASSESVRNTIYF.

The rearrangement joins TRBV5-8 to TRBJ1-1; 7 nucleotides agree with TRBD1. CDR3 length equals 16 residues. The trim removed 4 bases at V and 4 bases at J, leaving 13 bases unmatched. The germline V gene encodes CDR1 SGHTS and CDR2 YDEGEE. CDR3 coding DNA: TGTGCCAGCAGCCCAACATTAGACAGGGTTGGCACTGAAGCTTTCTTT. Translation gives CASSPTLDRVGTEAFF.

This clone was observed a handful of times. V gene TRBV29-1 combines with J gene TRBJ1-1; 7 bases agree with TRBD1. CDR1 and CDR2 (germline): SQVTM, ANQGSEA. Germline trimming cut 7 bases from V and 3 bases from J; bases unmatched to any gene: 5. This CDR3 contains 12 residues. For the CDR3, the DNA is TGCAGCGCCCTGGACAGGTACACTGAAGCTTTCTTT. Protein product: CSALDRYTEAFF.

This clone was observed a few times. The chain links TRBV2 to TRBJ2-1, with a possible D match to TRBD2 (5 bases). The germline V gene has CDR1 SNHLY and CDR2 FYNNEI. With 4 bases removed from V and 9 bases from J, the gap between germline ends came to 16 bases. CDR3 length: 14 amino acids. CDR3 in amino acids: CASSASRSYVEQFF. CDR3 bases: TGTGCCAGCAGTGCTAGCCGGTCTTACGTTGAGCAGTTCTTC. The full variable domain, completed using reference TRBV2 and TRBJ2-1, is EPEVTQTPSHQVTQMGQEVILRCVPISNHLYFYWYRQILGQKVEFLVSFYNNEISEKSEIFDDQFSVERPDGSNFTLKIRSTKLEDSAMYFCASSASRSYVEQFFGPGTRLTVL.